This T cell receptor (beta chain) was found in a study of identical twins. TCRdb independently ran MiXCR on the 5' RACE reads; one entry per CDR3 protein. The sample records about 530,000 distinct CDR3 sequences, 20% to 25% being singletons. The V end was cut by 3 bases, the J end by 4 bases, with 13 bases between. The CDR3 is made up of 13 amino acids. CDR1 and CDR2 from the germline V gene are DFQATT and SNEGSKA (reference sequence). This clonotype has only a few counts. These data were also filed under a second study, of yellow fever vaccine responses in identical twins.

The chain joins TRBV20-1 to TRBJ2-7; D may be TRBD1 (6 bases). The clonotype was recovered from a woman aged 18-29 years in good health. Sequenced: CD4+ T cells sorted from blood. The CDR3 sequence is CSASAQGSYEQYF. The CDR3, as DNA: TGCAGTGCTAGTGCTCAGGGGTCGTACGAGCAGTACTTC.